The 30 T cell receptor beta chains in this list originate from one sample, sequenced in a study of cytomegalovirus exposure and HLA in healthy donors. Sequenced by immunoSEQ multiplex PCR; TCRdb stores in-frame clones only, minus some. The table has tens of thousands of clones, 93% seen once. Sequenced sample: PBMCs. The source is a young woman in good health and CMV-seropositive.

The CDR3 is CASSPSGQGGLSSGNTIYF. In DNA form, the CDR3 reads TGTGCCAGCTCACCGTCGGGACAGGGGGGCCTGAGCTCTGGAAACACCATATATTTT. The chain uses TRBV18 and TRBJ1-3, with 11 bases aligning to TRBD1. This CDR3 contains 19 residues. CDR1 is KGHSH, CDR2 LQKENI, per germline. The V segment lost 3 bases and the J segment 0 bases; nucleotides outside the gene matches: 10.

The chain combines TRBV4-1 with TRBJ2-1, with D maybe TRBD1 (6 bases). The CDR3 is made up of 17 amino acids. The germline V gene encodes CDR1 MGHRA and CDR2 YSYEKL. Deletions cut 1 base from V and 5 bases from J, with 18 bases between. The CDR3 is CASSQVLTGRGNNEQFF. In nucleotides, the CDR3 is TGCGCCAGCAGCCAAGTATTAACAGGGCGAGGCAACAATGAGCAGTTCTTC.

This clone was counted a single time. The CDR3 sequence: CASSTTGHNQPQHF. In nucleotides, the CDR3 is TGTGCCAGCAGTACGACAGGGCACAATCAGCCCCAGCATTTT. The genes are TRBV6-1 and TRBJ1-5; 7 bases line up with TRBD1. Looked up from germline, CDR1 is MNHNS and CDR2 is SASEGT. The V gene end was trimmed by 5 bases and the J gene end by 3 bases; junction bases not matched to a gene: 4. This CDR3 region has 14 residues.

The CDR3 spells CASSDRVGDTEAFF. The CDR3 bases are TGTGCCAGTTCGGACAGGGTAGGGGACACTGAAGCTTTCTTT. The rearrangement uses TRBV5-4 and TRBJ1-1, with 8 nucleotides matching TRBD1. With 8 bases clipped from V and 3 bases from J, the junction kept 9 bases outside the gene matches. The CDR3 spans 14 residues. Germline V gives CDR1 SGHNT, CDR2 YYREEE (reference sequence).

This clone was detected once. The chain carries TRBV29-1 and TRBJ2-7; 7 positions agree with TRBD2. Trimming took 4 bases from V and 4 from J; bases not matched to a gene: 7. The CDR3 runs 13 residues. CDR1 and CDR2 (germline): SQVTM, ANQGSEA. CDR3 amino acids: CSVALASGYEQYF. The CDR3 coding sequence is TGCAGCGTTGCTTTGGCTAGCGGTTACGAGCAGTACTTC.

The chain recombines TRBV5-1 with TRBJ2-1, with 10 positions matching TRBD2. The trim removed 4 bases at V and 7 bases at J, leaving 5 bases unmatched. The CDR3 totals 14 residues. Germline CDR1 reads SGHRS; CDR2 reads YFSETQ. CDR3 protein: CASSPGLAVNEQFF. CDR3 coding DNA: TGCGCCAGCAGCCCCGGACTAGCGGTAAATGAGCAGTTCTTC.

The chain couples TRBV27 to TRBJ2-1; TRBD1 matches 7 bases. Germline CDR1 and CDR2: MNHEY and SMNVEV (reference sequence). CDR3 length equals 14 residues. The trim removed 4 bases at V and 6 bases at J, leaving 6 bases unmatched. This CDR3 reads CASSYYRGGNEQFF. DNA for the CDR3: TGTGCCAGCAGTTATTACAGGGGTGGCAATGAGCAGTTCTTC.

The chain employs TRBV4-3 and TRBJ2-2; D not certain. Per the germline V gene, CDR1 is LGHNA and CDR2 is YSLEER. V shed 0 bases and J shed 6 bases, with 8 bases lying between them. The length of the CDR3 is 14 residues. The CDR3 DNA sequence: TGCGCCAGCAGCCAAGATCCTAGGTCCGGGGAGCTGTTTTTT. Its translation: CASSQDPRSGELFF.

J is TRBJ1-2 and V is TRBV27; weak D call: TRBD1 (6 bases). The CDR3 is 14 residues long. V lost 5 bases to trimming and J lost 7 bases, with 17 bases between them. The germline gives CDR1 MNHEY, CDR2 SMNVEV (reference sequence). The CDR3 bases are TGTGCCAGCAGTGACACAGGGTATCCATCTGGCTACACCTTC. The encoded protein is CASSDTGYPSGYTF.

The chain joins TRBV19 to TRBJ1-1; no definite D call. Germline V gene sequence: CDR1 LNHDA, CDR2 SQIVND (reference sequence). V shed 5 bases and J shed 5 bases, with 9 bases lying between them. The CDR3 is made up of 12 amino acids. The CDR3, as DNA: TGTGCCAGTAGTGAGAGGCGGACTGAAGCTTTCTTT. Translated, it gives CASSERRTEAFF.

The chain combines TRBV7-8 with TRBJ1-1; TRBD1 matches 9 bases. V dropped 1 base and J dropped 5; count of bases not matched to a gene: 17. The CDR3 runs to 19 residues. The germline CDR1 and CDR2 sequences are SGHVS and FQNEAQ. The DNA of the CDR3 is TGTGCCAGCAGCTTAGTAGGCCCCGGGACAGGGTTCGTGAGGACTGAAGCTTTCTTT. Protein product: CASSLVGPGTGFVRTEAFF.

V and J are TRBV28 and TRBJ2-7; a possible D gene is TRBD1 (5 bases). The germline V gene has CDR1 MDHEN and CDR2 SYDVKM. Trimming shortened V by 6 bases and J by 1 base, and 22 bases separated the two germline ends. This CDR3 comprises 17 residues. The CDR3 DNA reads as TGTGCCAGCAGGCAACACGGAGACCTAGGGGCGTCCTACGAGCAGTACTTC. It specifies CASRQHGDLGASYEQYF.

This chain uses TRBV7-2 with TRBJ2-1, with 8 bases identical to TRBD2. Germline V gives CDR1 SGHTA, CDR2 FQGNSA. The length of the CDR3 is 15 residues. The V segment lost 0 bases and the J segment 6 bases; nucleotides outside the gene matches: 4. The CDR3 here is CASSLASGIVNEQFF. CDR3 bases: TGTGCCAGCAGCTTAGCTAGCGGGATTGTCAATGAGCAGTTCTTC.

The gene calls are TRBV5-6 and TRBJ2-4; 8 nucleotides align to TRBD2. CDR3 length equals 13 residues. The trim removed 5 bases at V and 8 bases at J, leaving 6 bases unmatched. Germline CDR1 reads SGHDT; CDR2 reads YYEEEE. CDR3 region: CASSPSGSDIQYF. The CDR3 DNA sequence: TGTGCCAGCAGTCCCAGCGGGAGTGACATTCAGTACTTC.

The genes are TRBV7-7 and TRBJ2-1; 8 nucleotides match TRBD1. Trimming took 5 bases from V and 2 from J; bases not matched to a gene: 11. The CDR3 runs 17 residues. Looked up from germline, CDR1 is SSHAT and CDR2 is FNYEAQ (reference sequence). CDR3 amino acids: CASSQHPGTGPYNEQFF. As DNA, the CDR3 is TGTGCCAGCAGCCAACACCCCGGGACAGGTCCCTACAATGAGCAGTTCTTC.

The CDR3 nucleotides are TGCGCCAGCAGCCCTAGCGGGTACACAGATACGCAGTATTTT. Its translation: CASSPSGYTDTQYF. The V call is TRBV4-1, the J call TRBJ2-3, with 8 nucleotides matching TRBD2. Looked up from germline, CDR1 is MGHRA and CDR2 is YSYEKL. Losses at the gene ends were 4 bases for V and 2 bases for J; bases not matched to a gene: 2. CDR3 length: 14 residues.

This CDR3 is CASSFRDRDTEAFF. The CDR3 DNA sequence: TGCGCCAGCAGCTTTCGGGACAGGGACACTGAAGCTTTCTTT. The rearrangement links TRBV5-1 to TRBJ1-1, with 9 bases that match TRBD1. J lost 3 bases, V lost 2 bases, and 2 bases had no gene match. The CDR3 is 14 residues long. CDR1 and CDR2 from the germline V gene are SGHRS and YFSETQ.

CDR3 sequence: CASSLVSWKDTRNTQYF. CDR3 coding DNA: TGTGCCAGCAGCTTAGTCAGCTGGAAGGACACCCGGAATACGCAGTATTTT. The rearrangement uses TRBV7-8 and TRBJ2-3, with a weak D call TRBD1 (5 bases). This CDR3 region has 17 residues. The germline CDR1 and CDR2 sequences are SGHVS and FQNEAQ. V lost 1 base and J 7 bases, leaving 21 bases between the germline ends. Drawing the rest from reference TRBV7-8 and TRBJ2-3, the complete variable domain is GAGVSQSPRYKVAKRGQDVALRCDPISGHVSLFWYQQALGQGPEFLTYFQNEAQLDKSGLPSDRFFAERPEGSVSTLKIQRTQQEDSAVYLCASSLVSWKDTRNTQYFGPGTRLTVL.

The V gene is TRBV5-1, the J gene TRBJ2-5, with unresolved D. CDR3 length: 14 amino acids. Germline values: CDR1 SGHRS, CDR2 YFSETQ. V was trimmed by 0 bases and J by 5 bases, leaving 11 bases between them. The CDR3 sequence is CASSLAPLGETQYF. CDR3 nucleotides: TGCGCCAGCAGCTTGGCCCCCCTCGGGGAGACCCAGTACTTC. Based on the CDR3 plus reference TRBV5-1 and TRBJ2-5, the full variable domain is KAGVTQTPRYLIKTRGQQVTLSCSPISGHRSVSWYQQTPGQGLQFLFEYFSETQRNKGNFPGRFSGRQFSNSRSEMNVSTLELGDSALYLCASSLAPLGETQYFGPGTRLLVL.

The rearrangement joins TRBV28 to TRBJ2-1; no firm D call. V lost 5 bases and J lost 8, with 7 bases in between. Germline values: CDR1 MDHEN, CDR2 SYDVKM. This CDR3 region has 11 residues. CDR3 in amino acids: CASSGADEQFF. Here the CDR3 DNA reads TGTGCCAGCAGTGGTGCGGATGAGCAGTTCTTC.

This chain joins TRBV5-1 and TRBJ2-3; TRBD2 agrees at 14 bases. Losses at the gene ends were 0 bases for V and 0 bases for J; bases not matched to a gene: 6. Germline loops: CDR1 SGHRS, CDR2 YFSETQ. The CDR3 consists of 19 residues. The DNA of the CDR3 is TGCGCCAGCAGCTTGGGACTAGCGGGAGGGACCTCTAGCACAGATACGCAGTATTTT. Protein: CASSLGLAGGTSSTDTQYF.

This rearrangement joins TRBV29-1 to TRBJ2-5; tentative D call: TRBD2 (5 bases). CDR3 length: 13 residues. Germline values: CDR1 SQVTM, CDR2 ANQGSEA. Deletions cut 3 bases from V and 5 bases from J, with 13 bases between. CDR3 sequence: CSVDVRAGETQYF. CDR3 nucleotides: TGCAGCGTTGATGTGCGGGCCGGCGAGACCCAGTACTTC.

The rearrangement joins TRBV28 to TRBJ2-1; tentative D call: TRBD2 (5 bases). V gave up 7 bases and J gave up 1 base, with 20 bases separating them. This CDR3 contains 17 residues. The germline gives CDR1 MDHEN, CDR2 SYDVKM. DNA for the CDR3: TGTGCCAGCACCCCCGGCCCCGGGTCGGGATCCTACAATGAGCAGTTCTTC. This gives the protein CASTPGPGSGSYNEQFF.

The chain carries TRBV5-1 and TRBJ1-3, with a tentative D call TRBD1 (5 bases). Germline V gene data show CDR1 as SGHRS and CDR2 as YFSETQ. The CDR3 length is 14 residues. The germline V and J ends were trimmed by 2 bases and 4 bases, with 10 bases remaining between them. The CDR3 spells CASSFSGNGNTIYF. The CDR3 nucleotides are TGCGCCAGCAGCTTTTCAGGGAACGGAAACACCATATATTTT. The whole variable domain, filled in from reference TRBV5-1 and TRBJ1-3, reads KAGVTQTPRYLIKTRGQQVTLSCSPISGHRSVSWYQQTPGQGLQFLFEYFSETQRNKGNFPGRFSGRQFSNSRSEMNVSTLELGDSALYLCASSFSGNGNTIYFGEGSWLTVV.

This chain connects TRBV29-1 to TRBJ2-1, with 10 bases identical to TRBD2. The CDR3 spans 18 residues. Germline values: CDR1 SQVTM, CDR2 ANQGSEA. The J segment lost 6 bases and the V segment lost 5 bases, leaving 19 bases of the junction unmatched. CDR3 nucleotides: TGCAGCGTTTGTAGGTCTAGCGGGAGTATTACCCCTTGCAATGAGCAGTTCTTC. Protein product: CSVCRSSGSITPCNEQFF.

This chain links TRBV5-6 with TRBJ1-2; perhaps TRBD1 as D (5 bases). Trimming left V 0 bases short and J 1 base short, with 16 bases between. This CDR3 contains 17 residues. CDR1 is SGHDT and CDR2 is YYEEEE in the germline V gene. CDR3 sequence (DNA): TGTGCCAGCAGCTTGGGAGGTCAGGGCCTAAATAACTATGGCTACACCTTC. Translating it yields CASSLGGQGLNNYGYTF.

The gene calls are TRBV11-2 and TRBJ2-5; no clear D gene. The CDR3 totals 13 residues. V was pared by 2 bases and J by 4 bases, with 8 bases between. Germline V gene data show CDR1 as SGHAT and CDR2 as FQNNGV. CDR3 bases: TGTGCCAGCAGCTTATTTGGGCCAGAGACCCAGTACTTC. Translating it yields CASSLFGPETQYF.

J is TRBJ1-2 and V is TRBV6-5, with 9 bases fitting TRBD1. CDR3 length: 13 residues. V shed 4 bases, J shed 4 bases, and the junction held 1 base outside the gene matches. Looked up from germline, CDR1 is MNHEY and CDR2 is SVGAGI. The DNA for the CDR3 is TGTGCCAGCAGTTGGGACAGGGCCTATGGCTACACCTTC. Amino acids: CASSWDRAYGYTF.

The table lists this clone with a count of one. Mismatch with germline at one junction end may stem from a read error. The chain uses TRBV9 and TRBJ2-7; tentatively, D is TRBD1 (5 bases). The germline gives CDR1 SGDLS, CDR2 YYNGEE. The CDR3 is made up of 15 amino acids. CDR3 protein: CAGSPEQVWGYEQYF. In DNA form, the CDR3 reads TGTGCCGGCAGCCCTGAACAGGTGTGGGGCTACGAGCAGTACTTC.

V is TRBV4-1 and J is TRBJ2-2, with D possibly being TRBD1 (5 bases). This CDR3 is 17 amino acids long. The germline V and J ends were trimmed by 2 bases and 0 bases, with 13 bases remaining between them. Germline V CDR1 and CDR2: MGHRA, YSYEKL. CDR3 bases: TGCGCCAGCAGCCAACAGACCGACAGCGCGAACACCGGGGAGCTGTTTTTT. Its protein product is CASSQQTDSANTGELFF.